The clone carrying this TCR beta chain was counted once. Its antigen is still unknown. PCR used 60 Vbeta primers and 13 Jbeta primers. Method: immunoSEQ multiplex PCR; TCRdb's copy keeps in-frame clones and lacks some. The sample holds approximately 150,000 clones, more than 80% seen once. The data were obtained in a study of cytomegalovirus exposure and HLA in healthy donors. Overall study results and limits: Presence/absence analyses took donor sequencing depth as roughly uniform. With further analysis later on, most CMV-associated TCR beta chains appeared HLA-restricted. Data from an earlier analysis indicated that most TCR beta V segments were productive either about 90% or about 30% of the time.

The CDR3 extends over 15 amino acids. The ends lost 3 bases at V and 6 bases at J; junction bases unmatched: 10. Germline V CDR1 and CDR2: SGHVS, FQNEAQ. The source material was PBMCs. This clonotype was sampled from a man between 18 and 35 years old in good health and CMV-seronegative. V and J are TRBV7-8 and TRBJ2-7; 8 bases map to TRBD1. The DNA for the CDR3 is TGTGCCAGCAGCTTCCGAAGGGACAGGCGATCCGAGCAGTACTTC. Amino acid sequence: CASSFRRDRRSEQYF.